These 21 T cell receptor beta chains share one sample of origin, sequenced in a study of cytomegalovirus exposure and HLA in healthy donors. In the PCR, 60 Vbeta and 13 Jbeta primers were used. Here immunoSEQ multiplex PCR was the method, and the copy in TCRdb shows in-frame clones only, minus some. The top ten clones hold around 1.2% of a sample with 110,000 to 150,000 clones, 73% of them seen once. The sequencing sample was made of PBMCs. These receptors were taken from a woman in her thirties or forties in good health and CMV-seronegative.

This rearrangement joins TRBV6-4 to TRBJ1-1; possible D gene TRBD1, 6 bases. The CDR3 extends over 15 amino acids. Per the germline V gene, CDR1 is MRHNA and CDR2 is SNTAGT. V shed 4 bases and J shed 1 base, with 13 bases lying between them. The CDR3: CASSASTGGNTEAFF. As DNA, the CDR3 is TGTGCCAGCAGTGCTTCGACAGGAGGGAACACTGAAGCTTTCTTT.

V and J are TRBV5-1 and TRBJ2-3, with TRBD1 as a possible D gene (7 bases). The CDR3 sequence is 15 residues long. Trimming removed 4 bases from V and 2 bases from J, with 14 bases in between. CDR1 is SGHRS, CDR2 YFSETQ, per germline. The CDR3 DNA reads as TGCGCCAGCAGCGCAGGGGGGCTATTCACAGATACGCAGTATTTT. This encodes CASSAGGLFTDTQYF.

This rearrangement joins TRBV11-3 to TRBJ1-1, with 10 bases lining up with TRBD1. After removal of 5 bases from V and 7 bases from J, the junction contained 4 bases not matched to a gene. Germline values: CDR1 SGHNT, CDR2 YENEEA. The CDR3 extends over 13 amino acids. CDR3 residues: CASSQTGGLEAFF. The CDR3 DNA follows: TGTGCCAGCAGCCAGACAGGGGGCCTTGAAGCTTTCTTT.

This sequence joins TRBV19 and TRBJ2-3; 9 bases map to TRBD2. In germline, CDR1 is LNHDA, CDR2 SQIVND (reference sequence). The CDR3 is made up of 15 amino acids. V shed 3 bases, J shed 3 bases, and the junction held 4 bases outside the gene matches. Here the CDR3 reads CASSIQRGETDTQYF. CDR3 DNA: TGTGCCAGTAGTATCCAGCGGGGGGAAACAGATACGCAGTATTTT.

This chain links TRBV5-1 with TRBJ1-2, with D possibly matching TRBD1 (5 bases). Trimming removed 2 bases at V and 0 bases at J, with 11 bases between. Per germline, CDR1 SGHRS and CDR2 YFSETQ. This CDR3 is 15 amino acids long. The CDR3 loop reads CASSLRQPSNYGYTF. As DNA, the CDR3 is TGCGCCAGCAGCTTAAGACAGCCCTCTAACTATGGCTACACCTTC. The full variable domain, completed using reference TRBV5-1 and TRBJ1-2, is KAGVTQTPRYLIKTRGQQVTLSCSPISGHRSVSWYQQTPGQGLQFLFEYFSETQRNKGNFPGRFSGRQFSNSRSEMNVSTLELGDSALYLCASSLRQPSNYGYTFGSGTRLTVV.

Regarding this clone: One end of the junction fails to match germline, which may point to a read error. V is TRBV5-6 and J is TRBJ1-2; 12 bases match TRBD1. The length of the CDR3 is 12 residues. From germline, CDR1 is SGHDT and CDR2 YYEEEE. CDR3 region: CASSPGTGGGAF. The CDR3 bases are TGTGCCAGCAGCCCCGGGACAGGGGGCGGCGCCTTC.

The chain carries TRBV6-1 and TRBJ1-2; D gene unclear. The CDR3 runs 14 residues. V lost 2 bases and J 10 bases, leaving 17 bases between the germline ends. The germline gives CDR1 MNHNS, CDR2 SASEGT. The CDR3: CASSETFQRFDYTF. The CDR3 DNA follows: TGTGCCAGCAGTGAAACTTTTCAGAGGTTTGACTACACCTTC.

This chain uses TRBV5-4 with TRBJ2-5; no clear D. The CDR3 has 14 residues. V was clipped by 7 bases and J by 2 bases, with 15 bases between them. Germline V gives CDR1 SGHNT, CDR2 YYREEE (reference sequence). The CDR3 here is CASSINSRQETQYF. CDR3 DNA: TGTGCCAGCTCTATTAACTCGCGGCAAGAGACCCAGTACTTC.

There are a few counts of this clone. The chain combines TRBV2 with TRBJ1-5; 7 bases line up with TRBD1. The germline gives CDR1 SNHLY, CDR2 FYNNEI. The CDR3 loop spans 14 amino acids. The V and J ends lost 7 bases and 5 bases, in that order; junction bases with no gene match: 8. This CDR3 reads CASTDRESHQPQHF. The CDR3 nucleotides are TGTGCCAGCACCGACAGGGAGTCCCATCAGCCCCAGCATTTT.

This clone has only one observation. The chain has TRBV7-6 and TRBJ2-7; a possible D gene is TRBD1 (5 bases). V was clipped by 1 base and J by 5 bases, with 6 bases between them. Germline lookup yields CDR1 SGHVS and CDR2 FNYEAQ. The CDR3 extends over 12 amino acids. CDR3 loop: CASSLGQNEQYF. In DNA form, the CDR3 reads TGTGCCAGCAGCTTAGGACAGAACGAGCAGTACTTC. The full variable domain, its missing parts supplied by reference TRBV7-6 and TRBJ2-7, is GAGVSQSPRYKVTKRGQDVALRCDPISGHVSLYWYRQALGQGPEFLTYFNYEAQQDKSGLPNDRFSAERPEGSISTLTIQRTEQRDSAMYRCASSLGQNEQYFGPGTRLTVT.

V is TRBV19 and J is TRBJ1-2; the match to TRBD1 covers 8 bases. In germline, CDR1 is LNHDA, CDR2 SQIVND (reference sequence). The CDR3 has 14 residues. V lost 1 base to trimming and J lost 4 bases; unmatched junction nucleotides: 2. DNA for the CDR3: TGTGCCAGTAGTATAGCAGGGGGCGTCTATGGCTACACCTTC. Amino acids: CASSIAGGVYGYTF. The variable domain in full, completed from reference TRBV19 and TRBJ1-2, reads DGGITQSPKYLFRKEGQNVTLSCEQNLNHDAMYWYRQDPGQGLRLIYYSQIVNDFQKGDIAEGYSVSREKKESFPLTVTSAQKNPTAFYLCASSIAGGVYGYTFGSGTRLTVV.

The CDR3 sequence: CASSTRTGAIGGYTF. The CDR3 DNA reads TGCGCCAGCAGCACTCGGACAGGGGCCATTGGAGGCTACACCTTC. The gene calls are TRBV5-1 and TRBJ1-2; 9 bases line up with TRBD1. This CDR3 comprises 15 residues. Germline assignment: CDR1 SGHRS and CDR2 YFSETQ. J lost 8 bases, V lost 4 bases, and 12 bases had no gene match.

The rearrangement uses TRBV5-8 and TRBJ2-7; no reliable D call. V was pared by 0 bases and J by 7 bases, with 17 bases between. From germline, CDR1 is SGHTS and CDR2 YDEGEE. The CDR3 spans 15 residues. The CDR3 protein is CASSLGATTQREQYF. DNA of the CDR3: TGTGCCAGCAGCTTGGGCGCCACTACCCAGAGGGAGCAGTACTTC.

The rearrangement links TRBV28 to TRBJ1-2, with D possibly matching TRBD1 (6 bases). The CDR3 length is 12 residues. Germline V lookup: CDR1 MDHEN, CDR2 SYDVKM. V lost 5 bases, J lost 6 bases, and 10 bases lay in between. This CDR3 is CASSLGQNGYTF. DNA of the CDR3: TGTGCCAGCAGTCTAGGACAGAATGGCTACACCTTC.

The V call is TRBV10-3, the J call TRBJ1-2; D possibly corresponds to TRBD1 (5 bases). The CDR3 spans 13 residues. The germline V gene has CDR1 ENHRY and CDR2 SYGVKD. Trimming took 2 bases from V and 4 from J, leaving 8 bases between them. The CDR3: CAISETGSYGYTF. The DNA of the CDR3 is TGTGCCATCAGTGAGACAGGTTCCTATGGCTACACCTTC.

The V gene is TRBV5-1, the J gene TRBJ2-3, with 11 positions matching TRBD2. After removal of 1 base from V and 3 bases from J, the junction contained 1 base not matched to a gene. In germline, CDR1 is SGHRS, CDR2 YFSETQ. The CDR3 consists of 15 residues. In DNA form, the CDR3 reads TGCGCCAGCAGCTTGAGGACTAGCGGGACAGATACGCAGTATTTT. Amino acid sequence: CASSLRTSGTDTQYF.

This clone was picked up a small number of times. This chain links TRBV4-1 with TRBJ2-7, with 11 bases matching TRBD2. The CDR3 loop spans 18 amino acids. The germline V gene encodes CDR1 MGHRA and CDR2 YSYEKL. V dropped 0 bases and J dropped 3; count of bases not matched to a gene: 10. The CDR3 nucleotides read TGCGCCAGCAGCCAAGATCGGCTAGCGGGGGGACGACACTACGAGCAGTACTTC. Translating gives CASSQDRLAGGRHYEQYF.

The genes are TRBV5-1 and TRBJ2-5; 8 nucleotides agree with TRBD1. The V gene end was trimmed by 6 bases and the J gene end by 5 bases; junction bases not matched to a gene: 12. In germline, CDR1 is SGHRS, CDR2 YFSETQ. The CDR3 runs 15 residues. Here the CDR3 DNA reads TGCGCCAGCACCGCCGGGACAGGCGTGCGGGAGACCCAGTACTTC. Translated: CASTAGTGVRETQYF.

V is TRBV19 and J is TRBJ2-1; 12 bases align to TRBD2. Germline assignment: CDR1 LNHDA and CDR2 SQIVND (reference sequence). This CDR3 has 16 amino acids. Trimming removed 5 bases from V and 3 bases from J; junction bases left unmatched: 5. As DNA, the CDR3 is TGTGCCAGTAGTTTGACTAGCGGGGGAGTCTACAATGAGCAGTTCTTC. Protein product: CASSLTSGGVYNEQFF.

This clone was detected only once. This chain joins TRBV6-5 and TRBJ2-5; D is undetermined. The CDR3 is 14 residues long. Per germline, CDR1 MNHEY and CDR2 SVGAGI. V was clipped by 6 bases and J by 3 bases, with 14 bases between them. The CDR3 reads CASSPALLKETQYF. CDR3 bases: TGTGCCAGCAGCCCTGCGCTCCTGAAAGAGACCCAGTACTTC.

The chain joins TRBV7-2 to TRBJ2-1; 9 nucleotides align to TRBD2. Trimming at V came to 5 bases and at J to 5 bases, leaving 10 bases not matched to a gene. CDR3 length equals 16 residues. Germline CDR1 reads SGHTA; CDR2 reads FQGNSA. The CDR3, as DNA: TGTGCCAGCAGCCCTCGGCGGGGGGGCCGAGACAATGAGCAGTTCTTC. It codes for CASSPRRGGRDNEQFF.